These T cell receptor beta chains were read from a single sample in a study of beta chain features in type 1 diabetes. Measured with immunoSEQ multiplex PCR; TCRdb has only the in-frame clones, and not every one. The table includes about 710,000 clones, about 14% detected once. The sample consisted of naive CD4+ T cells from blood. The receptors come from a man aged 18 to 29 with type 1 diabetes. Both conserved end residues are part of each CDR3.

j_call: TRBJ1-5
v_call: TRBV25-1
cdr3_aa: CASSETAYDQPQHF

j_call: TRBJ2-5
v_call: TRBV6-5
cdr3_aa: CASSYSVSTHQETQYF

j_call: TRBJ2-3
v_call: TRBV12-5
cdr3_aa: CASGLGLATTDTQYF

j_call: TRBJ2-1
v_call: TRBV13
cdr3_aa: CASSARSTSGRAGSYNEQFF

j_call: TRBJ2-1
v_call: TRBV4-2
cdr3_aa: CASSQDSVARANEQFF

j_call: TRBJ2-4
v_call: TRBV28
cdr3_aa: CASIAPGGAREGDIQYF

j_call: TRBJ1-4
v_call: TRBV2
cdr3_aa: CASSRTGARNEKLFF

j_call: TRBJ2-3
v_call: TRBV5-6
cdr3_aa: CASSLLGSSTDTQYF

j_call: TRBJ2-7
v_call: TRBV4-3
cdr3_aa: CASSQNYFSSYEQYF

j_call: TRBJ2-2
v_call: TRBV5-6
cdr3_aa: CASSLETGAWLDTGELFF

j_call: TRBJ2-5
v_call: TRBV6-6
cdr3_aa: CASSHPGPGRETQYF

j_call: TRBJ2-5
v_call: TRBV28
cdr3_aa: CASNPRDLGTQYF

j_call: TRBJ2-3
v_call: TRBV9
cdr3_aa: CASSVSVKTDTQYF

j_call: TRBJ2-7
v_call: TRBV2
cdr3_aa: CASSGSGTSDSEQYF

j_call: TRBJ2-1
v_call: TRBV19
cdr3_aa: CASSDYPGGPSYNEQFF

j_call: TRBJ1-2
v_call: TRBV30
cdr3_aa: CAWMEGATYGYTF

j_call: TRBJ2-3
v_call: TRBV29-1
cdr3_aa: CSVERGMPGDTQYF

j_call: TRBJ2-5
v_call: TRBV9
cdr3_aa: CASGQETQYF

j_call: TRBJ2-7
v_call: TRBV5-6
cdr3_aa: CASSSWTGNEQYF

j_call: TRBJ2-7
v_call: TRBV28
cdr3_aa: CASSLYGQGQYF

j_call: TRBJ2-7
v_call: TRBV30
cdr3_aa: CAGELAGGHEQYF

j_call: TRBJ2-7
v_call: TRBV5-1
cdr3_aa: CASSPGQSSYEQYF

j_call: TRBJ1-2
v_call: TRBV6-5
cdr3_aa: CASSYSGQGHYGYTF

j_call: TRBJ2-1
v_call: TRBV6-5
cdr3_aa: CATLPQRHYNEQFF

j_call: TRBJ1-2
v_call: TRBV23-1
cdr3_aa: CASSQLDVRQHRKYGYTF

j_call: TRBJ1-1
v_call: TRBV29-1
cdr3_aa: CSVEGLVGTEAFF

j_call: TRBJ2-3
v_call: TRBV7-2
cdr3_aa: CASTTMHSTDTQYF

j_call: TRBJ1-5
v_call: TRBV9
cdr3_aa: CASSVGEGHNQPQHF

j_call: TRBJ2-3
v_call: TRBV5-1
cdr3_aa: CASSFDSTDTQYF

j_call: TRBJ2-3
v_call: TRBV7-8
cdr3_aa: CASSKKDPGLAGGPGFPQYF

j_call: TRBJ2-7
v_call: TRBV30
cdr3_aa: CAWSAQTGGTYEQYF

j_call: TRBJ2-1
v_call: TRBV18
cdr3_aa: CASSPPPSGYNEQFF

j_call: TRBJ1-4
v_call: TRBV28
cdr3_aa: CASSWTDRNEKLFF

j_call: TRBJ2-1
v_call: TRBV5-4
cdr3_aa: CASSLGAGGRPTPSEQFF

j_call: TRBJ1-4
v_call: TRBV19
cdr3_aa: CASSISGEKLFF

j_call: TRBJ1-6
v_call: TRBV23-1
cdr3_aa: CASSPNRGRNSPLHF

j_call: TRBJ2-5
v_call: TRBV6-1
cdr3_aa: CASSEGGTGHAKTQYF

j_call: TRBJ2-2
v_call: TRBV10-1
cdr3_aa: CASSDPPGGSGPNTGELFF

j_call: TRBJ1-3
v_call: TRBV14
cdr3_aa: CASSQSGNTIYF

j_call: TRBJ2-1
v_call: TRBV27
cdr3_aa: CASSGGELDEQFF

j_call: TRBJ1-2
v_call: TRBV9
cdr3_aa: CASNRDSSYGYTF

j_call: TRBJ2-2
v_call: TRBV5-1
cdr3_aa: CASSLARDARELFF

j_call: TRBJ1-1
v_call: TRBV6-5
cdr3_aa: CASSYSMNTEAFF

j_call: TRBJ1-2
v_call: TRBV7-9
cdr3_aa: CASSPGQGTFGYTF

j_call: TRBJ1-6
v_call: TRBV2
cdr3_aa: CASSAGGPTCDF

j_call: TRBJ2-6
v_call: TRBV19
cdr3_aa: CASSIRAGANVLTF

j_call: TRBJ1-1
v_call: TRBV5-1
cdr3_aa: CASSLDTNTEAFF

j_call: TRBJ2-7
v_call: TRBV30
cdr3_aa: CAWSVGSGEQYF

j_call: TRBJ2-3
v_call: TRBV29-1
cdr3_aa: CSVAGQGNTDTQYF

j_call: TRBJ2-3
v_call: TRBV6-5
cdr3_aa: CASSYSGTPTDTQYF

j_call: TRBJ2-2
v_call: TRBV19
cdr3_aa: CASSTWTGNTGELFF

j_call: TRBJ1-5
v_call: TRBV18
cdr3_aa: CASCRGDGQPQHF

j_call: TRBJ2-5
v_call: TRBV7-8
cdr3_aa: CASSPGGVLKETQYF

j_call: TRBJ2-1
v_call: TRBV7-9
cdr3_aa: CASSLERGPGDRQFF

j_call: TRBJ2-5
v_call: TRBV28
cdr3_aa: CASSSQREGRQETQYF

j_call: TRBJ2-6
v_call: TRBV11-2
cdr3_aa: CASSLDLRSGANVLTF